The 4 T cell receptor beta chains reported below all come from one sample, sequenced in a study of blood T cell repertoires in COVID-19. Sequencing was performed with immunoSEQ multiplex PCR; in TCRdb, only in-frame clones are kept and a portion is missing. This sample yields about 500,000 clones, of which 85% to 90% are seen a single time; 0.8% to 0.9% belongs to the top ten. The sequencing input was peripheral blood. Receptor source: a man younger than 30 with COVID-19, enrolled during active disease.

The chain recombines TRBV5-4 with TRBJ2-7; possibly TRBD1 for D (8 bases). V shed 2 bases and J shed 3 bases, with 12 bases lying between them. Looked up from germline, CDR1 is SGHNT and CDR2 is YYREEE (reference sequence). The CDR3 is 14 residues long. The DNA for the CDR3 is TGTGCCAGCAGCTTACAGGGGGAGGGCTACGAGCAGTACTTC. Translation: CASSLQGEGYEQYF.

The rearrangement uses TRBV12-3 or TRBV12-4 and TRBJ2-1; unclear D gene. This CDR3 has 11 amino acids. Trimming shortened V by 3 bases and J by 8 bases, and 5 bases separated the two germline ends. The chain's CDR3 is CASSLADEQFF. The DNA of the CDR3 is TGTGCCAGCAGTTTGGCGGATGAGCAGTTCTTC.

This clone was detected only once. CDR3 in DNA: TGTGCCAGTACCCTTATAGACAGGTCCGGCTACACCTTC. Residues: CASTLIDRSGYTF. The chain is built from TRBV19 and TRBJ1-2; the D gene is possibly TRBD1 (6 bases). V was shortened by 7 bases and J by 8 bases, with 17 bases between the two germline ends. The germline V gene encodes CDR1 LNHDA and CDR2 SQIVND (reference sequence). The CDR3 is 13 residues long.

This clone showed up just once. The chain joins TRBV19 to TRBJ2-3, with 11 bases matching TRBD2. The CDR3 spans 16 residues. Germline CDR1 reads LNHDA; CDR2 reads SQIVND (reference sequence). J was trimmed by 3 bases and V by 3 bases; bases with no gene match: 5. The DNA of the CDR3 is TGTGCCAGTAGTATCGGGTCTAGCGGGAGGACAGATACGCAGTATTTT. Translating gives CASSIGSSGRTDTQYF.